Following are 10 T cell receptor beta chains from one sample sequenced in a study of blood T cell repertoires in COVID-19. The assay was immunoSEQ multiplex PCR, and TCRdb's table has in-frame clones only and misses some. This table has roughly 250,000 clones, roughly 90% appearing once. Source material: PBMCs or T cells enriched from blood (not recorded which). These receptors were taken from a woman aged 40-49 years with acute COVID-19.

This chain uses TRBV18 with TRBJ2-1, with a weak D call TRBD2 (6 bases). The CDR3 is 15 amino acids. The V end was cut by 6 bases, the J end by 3 bases, with 15 bases between. The V gene's germline CDR1 is KGHSH and CDR2 LQKENI. The CDR3 protein is CASSIGTGDYNEQFF. In nucleotides, the CDR3 is TGTGCCAGCTCGATCGGGACGGGGGACTACAATGAGCAGTTCTTC. The full variable domain, its missing parts supplied by reference TRBV18 and TRBJ2-1, is NAGVMQNPRHLVRRRGQEARLRCSPMKGHSHVYWYRQLPEEGLKFMVYLQKENIIDESGMPKERFSAEFPKEGPSILRIQQVVRGDSAAYFCASSIGTGDYNEQFFGPGTRLTVL.

The chain joins TRBV18 to TRBJ2-7; 7 bases map to TRBD1. CDR3 size: 13 residues. V lost 5 bases to trimming and J lost 3 bases; unmatched junction nucleotides: 4. The germline V gene encodes CDR1 KGHSH and CDR2 LQKENI. CDR3 in amino acids: CASSTTGNYEQYF. CDR3 DNA sequence: TGTGCCAGCTCAACGACAGGGAACTACGAGCAGTACTTC.

V gene TRBV7-2 combines with J gene TRBJ2-3; 10 nucleotides align to TRBD2. CDR1 and CDR2 from the germline V gene are SGHTA and FQGNSA. V lost 3 bases to trimming and J lost 4 bases; unmatched junction nucleotides: 7. This CDR3 has 16 amino acids. This chain's CDR3 is CASSLALAGPADTQYF. CDR3 nucleotides: TGTGCCAGCAGCTTGGCACTAGCGGGACCTGCAGATACGCAGTATTTT. The whole variable domain, filled in from reference TRBV7-2 and TRBJ2-3, reads GAGVSQSPSNKVTEKGKDVELRCDPISGHTALYWYRQSLGQGLEFLIYFQGNSAPDKSGLPSDRFSAERTGGSVSTLTIQRTQQEDSAVYLCASSLALAGPADTQYFGPGTRLTVL.

V usage is TRBV29-1 and J usage is TRBJ1-1, with D perhaps TRBD1 (5 bases). The ends were cut back, 7 bases at V and 2 bases at J, with 14 bases in the middle. Per germline, CDR1 SQVTM and CDR2 ANQGSEA. The CDR3 consists of 13 residues. CDR3 region: CSAERGGNTEAFF. CDR3 in DNA: TGCAGCGCAGAGCGGGGGGGAAACACTGAAGCTTTCTTT. The full variable domain, rest sourced from reference TRBV29-1 and TRBJ1-1, is SAVISQKPSRDICQRGTSLTIQCQVDSQVTMMFWYRQQPGQSLTLIATANQGSEATYESGFVIDKFPISRPNLTFSTLTVSNMSPEDSSIYLCSAERGGNTEAFFGQGTRLTVV.

The rearrangement uses TRBV7-6 and TRBJ2-5; 12 bases are a match to TRBD2. CDR1 and CDR2 (germline): SGHVS, FNYEAQ. The ends lost 2 bases at V and 4 bases at J; junction bases unmatched: 2. CDR3 length: 15 amino acids. CDR3 region: CASSLLAGGPETQYF. The CDR3 coding sequence is TGTGCCAGCAGCTTACTAGCGGGAGGGCCAGAGACCCAGTACTTC.

The gene calls are TRBV27 and TRBJ2-7; 8 nucleotides align to TRBD2. The CDR3 consists of 15 residues. Unmatched junction bases numbered 12, after V lost 5 bases and J lost 6 bases. The V gene's germline CDR1 is MNHEY and CDR2 SMNVEV (reference sequence). CDR3 in amino acids: CASSHYWGLAGEQYF. The CDR3 DNA follows: TGTGCCAGCAGTCACTACTGGGGGCTAGCGGGCGAGCAGTACTTC.

The J gene is TRBJ1-4, the V gene TRBV27; 7 bases are shared with TRBD1. Trimming at V came to 5 bases and at J to 7 bases, leaving 10 bases not matched to a gene. Germline values: CDR1 MNHEY, CDR2 SMNVEV (reference sequence). The length of the CDR3 is 15 residues. In DNA form, the CDR3 reads TGTGCCAGCAGTCGACAGGGACTGCAACTTGAAAAACTGTTTTTT. Protein: CASSRQGLQLEKLFF.

V gene TRBV19 combines with J gene TRBJ2-4; D may be TRBD1 (6 bases). This CDR3 comprises 16 residues. Germline V gives CDR1 LNHDA, CDR2 SQIVND (reference sequence). The V end was cut by 1 base, the J end by 7 bases, with 17 bases between. CDR3 protein: CASSIATTGTWNIQYF. CDR3 bases: TGTGCCAGTAGTATAGCCACAACCGGGACATGGAACATTCAGTACTTC.

V and J are TRBV11-2 and TRBJ2-1; 7 bases map to TRBD2. CDR3 size: 14 residues. J lost 5 bases, V lost 1 base, and 2 bases had no gene match. CDR1 is SGHAT, CDR2 FQNNGV, per germline. The CDR3 is CASSLAGGHNEQFF. The CDR3 DNA is TGTGCCAGCAGCTTAGCGGGAGGACACAATGAGCAGTTCTTC.

CDR3: CASSRGGTGVSEAFF. The DNA of the CDR3 is TGTGCCAGCAGCCGCGGTGGAACAGGGGTTTCTGAAGCTTTCTTT. This rearrangement joins TRBV28 to TRBJ1-1; 7 bases agree with TRBD1. The CDR3 runs to 15 residues. Germline V gene data show CDR1 as MDHEN and CDR2 as SYDVKM. Germline trimming cut 6 bases from V and 6 bases from J; bases unmatched to any gene: 13. Supplemented by reference TRBV28 and TRBJ1-1, the full variable domain reads DVKVTQSSRYLVKRTGEKVFLECVQDMDHENMFWYRQDPGLGLRLIYFSYDVKMKEKGDIPEGYSVSREKKERFSLILESASTNQTSMYLCASSRGGTGVSEAFFGQGTRLTVV.